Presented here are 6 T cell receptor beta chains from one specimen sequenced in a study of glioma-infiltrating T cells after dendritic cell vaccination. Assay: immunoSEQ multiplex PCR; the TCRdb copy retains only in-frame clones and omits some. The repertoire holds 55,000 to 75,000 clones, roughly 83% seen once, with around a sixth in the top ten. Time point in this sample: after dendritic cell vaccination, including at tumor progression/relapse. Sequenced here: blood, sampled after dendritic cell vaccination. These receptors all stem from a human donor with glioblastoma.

CDR3 sequence reads: CASSAQRGGYNEQFF. The CDR3 nucleotides read TGTGCCAGCAGTGCGCAGCGGGGGGGCTACAATGAGCAGTTCTTC. The genes are TRBV6-4 and TRBJ2-1, with TRBD2 matching over 10 bases. The CDR3 spans 15 residues. Germline V CDR1 and CDR2: MRHNA, SNTAGT. After removal of 4 bases from V and 3 bases from J, the junction contained 3 bases not matched to a gene.

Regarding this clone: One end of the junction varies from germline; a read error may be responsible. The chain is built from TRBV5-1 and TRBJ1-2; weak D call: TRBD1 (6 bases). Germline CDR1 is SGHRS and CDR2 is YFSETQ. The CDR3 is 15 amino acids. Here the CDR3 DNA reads TGCGCCAGCAGCTTCGCCGGGACACCTAACTGTGGCTACACCTTC. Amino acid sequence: CASSFAGTPNCGYTF.

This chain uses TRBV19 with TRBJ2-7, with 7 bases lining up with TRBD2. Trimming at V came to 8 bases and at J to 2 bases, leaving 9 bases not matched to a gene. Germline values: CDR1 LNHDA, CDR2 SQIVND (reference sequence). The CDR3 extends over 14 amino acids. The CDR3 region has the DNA TGTGCCAGTCGTAATCAGGGAGGGCCCTACGAGCAGTACTTC. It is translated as CASRNQGGPYEQYF.

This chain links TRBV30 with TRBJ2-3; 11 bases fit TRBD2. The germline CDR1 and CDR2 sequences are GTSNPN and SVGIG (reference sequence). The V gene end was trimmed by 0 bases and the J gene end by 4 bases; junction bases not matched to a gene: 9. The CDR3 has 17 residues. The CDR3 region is CAWSVQLAGGGADTQYF. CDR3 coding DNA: TGTGCCTGGAGTGTACAGCTAGCGGGGGGCGGAGCAGATACGCAGTATTTT.

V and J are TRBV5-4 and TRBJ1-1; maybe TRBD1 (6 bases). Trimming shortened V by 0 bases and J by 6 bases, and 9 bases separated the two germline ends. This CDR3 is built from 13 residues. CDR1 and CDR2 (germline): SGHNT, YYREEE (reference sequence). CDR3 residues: CASSLGGRSEAFF. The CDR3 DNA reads TGTGCCAGCAGCTTGGGGGGGCGGTCTGAAGCTTTCTTT. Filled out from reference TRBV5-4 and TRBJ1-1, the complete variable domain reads ETGVTQSPTHLIKTRGQQVTLRCSSQSGHNTVSWYQQALGQGPQFIFQYYREEENGRGNFPPRFSGLQFPNYSSELNVNALELDDSALYLCASSLGGRSEAFFGQGTRLTVV.

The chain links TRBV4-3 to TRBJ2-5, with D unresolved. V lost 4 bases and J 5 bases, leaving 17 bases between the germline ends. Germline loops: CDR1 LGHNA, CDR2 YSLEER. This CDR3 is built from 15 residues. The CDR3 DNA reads TGCGCCAGCAGCCTATCCAACAGACCAATTGAGACCCAGTACTTC. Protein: CASSLSNRPIETQYF.